This T cell receptor (beta chain) was sequenced in a study of monozygotic twins with cystic fibrosis. Study in general: Library input was around 3.1 micrograms of fragmented DNA, with 15 PCR cycles. General study findings and limits: Unrelated CF individuals shared fewer identical clonotypes than monozygotic CF twins. Shared CDR3 numbers were not associated with age, concordance or severity.

To note about this clone: Antigen unknown.

The CDR3 is made up of 17 amino acids. The V gene end was trimmed by 5 bases and the J gene end by 0 bases; junction bases not matched to a gene: 7. CDR1 is SGHTA, CDR2 FQGNSA, per germline. The repertoire was sequenced with immunoSEQ multiplex PCR; TCRdb's copy has only in-frame clones and lacks some. This sample yields around 34,000 clones, of which approximately 70% are seen a single time; around 0.73% belongs to the top ten. The J gene is TRBJ2-3, the V gene TRBV7-2; TRBD2 agrees at 11 bases. The specimen was blood. The source of this sequence is a girl between 10 and 17 years old with cystic fibrosis. This chain's CDR3 is CASSRGLAARSTDTQYF. The CDR3 DNA follows: TGTGCCAGCAGCCGGGGACTAGCGGCCAGAAGCACAGATACGCAGTATTTT.